This T cell receptor (beta chain) was profiled in a study of Ad26.COV2.S vaccination and SARS-CoV-2 variants. General study findings and limits: Analyses that measured TCR breadth and depth may have underestimated total T cell responses. Those who received the vaccine showed greater spike-specific TCR breadth than those given placebo. Breadth of non-spike TCRs did not differ between vaccinees and placebo recipients.

Described treatment: 15 to 20 received Ad26.COV2.S at low or high dose, single or two shots; roughly five received placebo; per-sample allocation not given. All samples were drawn on day 63, counting from the first vaccine or placebo injection. The donor's status was that of an adult aged 18-55 years in Boston. For this clone: The antigen is not known.

Profiled with immunoSEQ multiplex PCR; TCRdb holds only in-frame clones, not every one. The table lists about 350,000 clones, roughly 85% of them singletons. The V and J ends lost 6 bases and 8 bases respectively, with 10 bases between them. The CDR3 spans 12 residues. Looked up from germline, CDR1 is MNHEY and CDR2 is SVGEGT. This clonotype originated in a person between 18 and 60 years old who received the Ad26.COV2.S COVID-19 vaccine or a placebo. The specimen comprised peripheral blood, sampled in a trial of Ad26.COV2.S vaccine versus placebo. The rearrangement uses TRBV6-2 or TRBV6-3 and TRBJ2-2; TRBD1 or TRBD2 may be the D gene (5 bases each). The CDR3 DNA is TGTGCCAGCAGCACGGGGCGGGGGGAGCTGTTTTTT. It yields the protein CASSTGRGELFF.